This T cell receptor (beta chain) is from a study of neurological immune-mediated disorders. Study information: The 35 or so multiple sclerosis patients comprised roughly 31 relapsing-remitting and 3 secondary progressive cases.

TCRdb reanalysed the 5' RACE reads using MiXCR and keeps one entry per CDR3 protein. The data show under 70,000 distinct CDR3 sequences, with 2.5% to 3.5% seen just once and more than 4.5% held by the top ten. V lost 7 bases, J lost 6 bases, and 10 bases stayed unmatched. CDR3 length: 14 amino acids. Looked up from germline, CDR1 is DFQATT and CDR2 is SNEGSKA (reference sequence). This clonotype was seen repeatedly, ten times or more. The chain uses TRBV20-1 and TRBJ2-3; 10 nucleotides line up with TRBD2. The receptor comes from a woman between 50 and 59 years old with multiple sclerosis. Sequenced sample: PBMCs. Here the CDR3 reads CSVWTSGRGDTQYF. The CDR3 nucleotides read TGCAGTGTATGGACTAGCGGCCGAGGGGATACGCAGTATTTT.